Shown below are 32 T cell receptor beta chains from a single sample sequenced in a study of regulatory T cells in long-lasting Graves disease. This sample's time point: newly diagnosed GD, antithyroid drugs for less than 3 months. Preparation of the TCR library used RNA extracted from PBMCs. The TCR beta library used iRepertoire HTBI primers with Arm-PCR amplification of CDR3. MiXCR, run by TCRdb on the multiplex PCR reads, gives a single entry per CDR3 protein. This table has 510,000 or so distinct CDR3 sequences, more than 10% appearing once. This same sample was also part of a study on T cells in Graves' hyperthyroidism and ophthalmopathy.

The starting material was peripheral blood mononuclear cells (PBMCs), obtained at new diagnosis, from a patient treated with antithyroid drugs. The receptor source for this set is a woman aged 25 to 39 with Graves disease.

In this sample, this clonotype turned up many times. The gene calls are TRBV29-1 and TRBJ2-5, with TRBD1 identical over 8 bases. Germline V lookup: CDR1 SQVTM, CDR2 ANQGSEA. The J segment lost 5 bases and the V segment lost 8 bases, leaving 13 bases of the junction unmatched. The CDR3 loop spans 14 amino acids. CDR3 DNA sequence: TGCAGCTTATCGGCAGGGGGCGCGGGGGAGACCCAGTACTTC. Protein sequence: CSLSAGGAGETQYF.

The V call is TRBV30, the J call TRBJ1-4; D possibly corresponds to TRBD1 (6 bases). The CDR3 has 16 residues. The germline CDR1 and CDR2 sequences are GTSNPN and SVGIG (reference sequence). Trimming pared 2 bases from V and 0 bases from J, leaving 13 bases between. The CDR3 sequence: CAWSSVRTATNEKLFF. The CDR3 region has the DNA TGTGCCTGGAGTAGTGTCCGGACAGCAACTAATGAAAAACTGTTTTTT.

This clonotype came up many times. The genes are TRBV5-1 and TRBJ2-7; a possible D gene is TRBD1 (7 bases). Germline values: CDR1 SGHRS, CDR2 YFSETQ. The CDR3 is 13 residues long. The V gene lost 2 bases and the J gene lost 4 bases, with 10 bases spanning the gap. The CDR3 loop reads CASSFSGGYEQYF. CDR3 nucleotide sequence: TGCGCCAGCAGCTTTTCAGGGGGGTACGAGCAGTACTTC.

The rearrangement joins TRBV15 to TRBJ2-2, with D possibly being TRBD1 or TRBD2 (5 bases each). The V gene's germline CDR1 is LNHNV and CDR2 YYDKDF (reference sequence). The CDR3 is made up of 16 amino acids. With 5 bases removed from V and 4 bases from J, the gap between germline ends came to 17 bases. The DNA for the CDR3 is TGTGCCACCAGCGTCGATCCGGGGCTGGGCACCGGGGAGCTGTTTTTT. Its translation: CATSVDPGLGTGELFF.

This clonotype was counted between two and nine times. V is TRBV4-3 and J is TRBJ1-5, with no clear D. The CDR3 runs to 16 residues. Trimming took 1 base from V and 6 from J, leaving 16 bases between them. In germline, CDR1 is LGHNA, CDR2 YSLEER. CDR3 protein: CASSQGLGPDSQPQHF. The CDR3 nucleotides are TGCGCCAGCAGCCAAGGCCTCGGACCGGATAGTCAGCCCCAGCATTTT.

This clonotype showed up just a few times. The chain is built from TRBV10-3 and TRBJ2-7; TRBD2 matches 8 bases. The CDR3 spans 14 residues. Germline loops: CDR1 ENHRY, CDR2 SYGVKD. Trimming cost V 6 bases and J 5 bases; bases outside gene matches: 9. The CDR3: CAISAGTSPHEQYF. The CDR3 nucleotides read TGTGCCATCAGCGCCGGGACTAGTCCTCACGAGCAGTACTTC.

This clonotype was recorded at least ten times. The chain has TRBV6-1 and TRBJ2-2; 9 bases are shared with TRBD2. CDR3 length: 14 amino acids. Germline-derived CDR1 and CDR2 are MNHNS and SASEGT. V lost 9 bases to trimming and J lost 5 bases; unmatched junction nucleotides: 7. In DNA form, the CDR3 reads TGTGCCAGTACGGGACTAGCTGTAACCGGGGAGCTGTTTTTT. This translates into CASTGLAVTGELFF.

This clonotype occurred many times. CDR3 coding DNA: TGTGCCAGTAGTGAGGCGGTGGGGACTGAAGCTTTCTTT. Residues: CASSEAVGTEAFF. The chain has TRBV19 and TRBJ1-1; D gene uncertain. The CDR3 has 13 residues. V dropped 5 bases and J dropped 5 bases, with 12 bases sitting between them. The germline V gene encodes CDR1 LNHDA and CDR2 SQIVND (reference sequence).

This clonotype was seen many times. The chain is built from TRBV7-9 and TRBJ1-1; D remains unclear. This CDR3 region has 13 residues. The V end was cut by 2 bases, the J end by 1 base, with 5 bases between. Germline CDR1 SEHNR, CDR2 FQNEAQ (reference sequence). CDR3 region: CASSLSGNTEAFF. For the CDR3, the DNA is TGTGCCAGCAGCTTATCAGGGAACACTGAAGCTTTCTTT.

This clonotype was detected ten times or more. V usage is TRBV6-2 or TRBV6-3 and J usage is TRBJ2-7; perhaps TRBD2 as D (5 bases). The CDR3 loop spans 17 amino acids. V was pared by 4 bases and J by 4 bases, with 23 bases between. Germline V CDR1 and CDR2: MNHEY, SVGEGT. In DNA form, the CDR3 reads TGTGCCAGCAGTTTCGACCCGACCCTAAGCGGTACTTACGAGCAGTACTTC. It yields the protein CASSFDPTLSGTYEQYF.

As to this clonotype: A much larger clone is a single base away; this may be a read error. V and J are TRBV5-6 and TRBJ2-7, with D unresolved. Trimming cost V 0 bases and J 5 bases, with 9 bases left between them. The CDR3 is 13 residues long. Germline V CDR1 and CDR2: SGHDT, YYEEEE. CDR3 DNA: TGTGCCAGCAGCTTGGGTCCGAAGGACGAGCAGTACTTC. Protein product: CASSLGPKDEQYF.

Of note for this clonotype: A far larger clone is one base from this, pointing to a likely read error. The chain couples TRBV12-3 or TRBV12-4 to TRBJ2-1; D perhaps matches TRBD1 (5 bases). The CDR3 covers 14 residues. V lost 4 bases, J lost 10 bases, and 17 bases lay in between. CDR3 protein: CASSWGYRSYEQFF. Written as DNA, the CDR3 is TGTGCCAGCAGTTGGGGCTACCGCTCCTACGAGCAGTTCTTC.

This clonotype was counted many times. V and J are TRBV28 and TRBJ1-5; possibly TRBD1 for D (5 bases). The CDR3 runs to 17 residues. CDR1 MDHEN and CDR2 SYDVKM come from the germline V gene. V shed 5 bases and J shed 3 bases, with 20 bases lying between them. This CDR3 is CASSGFRGTGNNQPQHF. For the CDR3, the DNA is TGTGCCAGCAGTGGCTTCCGGGGGACCGGTAACAATCAGCCCCAGCATTTT.

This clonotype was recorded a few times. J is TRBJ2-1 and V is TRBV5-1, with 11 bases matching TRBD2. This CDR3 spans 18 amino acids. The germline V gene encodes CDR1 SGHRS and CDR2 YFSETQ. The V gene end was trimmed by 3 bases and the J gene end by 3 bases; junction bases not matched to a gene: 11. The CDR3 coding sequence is TGCGCCAGCAGCTCGGGACTAGCGGCGGCTGCAGGCTACAATGAGCAGTTCTTC. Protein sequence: CASSSGLAAAAGYNEQFF.

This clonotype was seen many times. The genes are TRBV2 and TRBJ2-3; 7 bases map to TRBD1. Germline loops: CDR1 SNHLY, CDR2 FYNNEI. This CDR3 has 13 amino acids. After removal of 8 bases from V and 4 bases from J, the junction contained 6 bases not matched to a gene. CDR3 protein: CASYRGGSDTQYF. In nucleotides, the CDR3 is TGTGCCAGCTACAGGGGTGGGTCAGATACGCAGTATTTT.

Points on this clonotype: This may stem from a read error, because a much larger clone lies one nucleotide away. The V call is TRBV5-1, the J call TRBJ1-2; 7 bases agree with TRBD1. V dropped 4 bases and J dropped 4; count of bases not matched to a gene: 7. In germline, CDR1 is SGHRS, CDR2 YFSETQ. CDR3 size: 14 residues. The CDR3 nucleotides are TGCGCCAGCAGCCCCCGGGACAGAAGCTATGGCTACACCTTC. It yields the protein CASSPRDRSYGYTF.

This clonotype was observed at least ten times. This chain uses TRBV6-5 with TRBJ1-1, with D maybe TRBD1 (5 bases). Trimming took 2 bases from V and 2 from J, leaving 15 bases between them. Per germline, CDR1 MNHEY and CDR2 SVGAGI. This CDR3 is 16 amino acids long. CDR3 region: CASSYGRGWENTEAFF. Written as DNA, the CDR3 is TGTGCCAGCAGTTACGGGAGGGGTTGGGAAAACACTGAAGCTTTCTTT.

As DNA, the CDR3 is TGTGCCAGCAGTTTTGCACTAGCGGGAGGTCTTTTTGAGGAGACCCAGTACTTC. Translation: CASSFALAGGLFEETQYF. V and J are TRBV7-2 and TRBJ2-5; 12 bases agree with TRBD2. Looked up from germline, CDR1 is SGHTA and CDR2 is FQGNSA. V gave up 6 bases and J gave up 5 bases; unmatched junction bases: 16. The CDR3 is made up of 18 amino acids.

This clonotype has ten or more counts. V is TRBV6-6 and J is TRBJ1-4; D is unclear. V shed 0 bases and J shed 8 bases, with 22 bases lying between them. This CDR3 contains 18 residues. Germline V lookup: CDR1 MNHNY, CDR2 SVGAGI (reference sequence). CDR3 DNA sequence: TGTGCCAGCAGTTACTCGATGAACTCAGCGGGCGTAGAAGAAAAACTGTTTTTT. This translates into CASSYSMNSAGVEEKLFF.

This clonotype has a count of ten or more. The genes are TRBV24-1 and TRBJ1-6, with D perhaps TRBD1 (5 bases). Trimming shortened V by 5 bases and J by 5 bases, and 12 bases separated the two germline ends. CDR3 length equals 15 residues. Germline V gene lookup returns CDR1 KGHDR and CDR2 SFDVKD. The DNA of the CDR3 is TGTGCCACCAGTGTCCCACAGGAAGATAATTCACCCCTCCACTTT. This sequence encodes CATSVPQEDNSPLHF.

The CDR3 loop is CASSYGAYNEQFF. CDR3 nucleotides: TGTGCCAGCAGTTACGGCGCATACAATGAGCAGTTCTTC. The chain joins TRBV6-9 to TRBJ2-1; D is unresolved. Deletions cut 3 bases from V and 4 bases from J, with 7 bases between. Germline V gene lookup returns CDR1 MNHGY and CDR2 SVAAGI. The CDR3 spans 13 residues.

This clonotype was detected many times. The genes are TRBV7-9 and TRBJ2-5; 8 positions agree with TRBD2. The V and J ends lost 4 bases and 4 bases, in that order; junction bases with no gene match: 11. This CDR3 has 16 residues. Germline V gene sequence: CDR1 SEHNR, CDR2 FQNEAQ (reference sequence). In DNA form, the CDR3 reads TGTGCCAGCAGCTCCCCTTTCAAGAGCGGGGGAGAGACCCAGTACTTC. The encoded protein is CASSSPFKSGGETQYF.

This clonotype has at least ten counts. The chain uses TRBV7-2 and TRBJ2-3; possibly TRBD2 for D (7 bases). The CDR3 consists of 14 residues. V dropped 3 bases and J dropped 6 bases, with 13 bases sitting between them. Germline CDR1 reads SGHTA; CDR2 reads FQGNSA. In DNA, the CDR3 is TGTGCCAGCAGCTTTTGGGGGGGCGCGGATACGCAGTATTTT. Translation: CASSFWGGADTQYF. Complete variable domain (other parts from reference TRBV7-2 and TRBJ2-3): GAGVSQSPSNKVTEKGKDVELRCDPISGHTALYWYRQSLGQGLEFLIYFQGNSAPDKSGLPSDRFSAERTGGSVSTLTIQRTQQEDSAVYLCASSFWGGADTQYFGPGTRLTVL.

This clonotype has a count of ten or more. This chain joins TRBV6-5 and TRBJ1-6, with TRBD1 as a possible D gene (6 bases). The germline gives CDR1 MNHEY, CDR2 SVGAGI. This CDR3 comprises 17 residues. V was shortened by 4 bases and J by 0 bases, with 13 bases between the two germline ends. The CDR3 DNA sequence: TGTGCCAGCAGTTCCACGACAGGATACTCCTATAATTCACCCCTCCACTTT. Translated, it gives CASSSTTGYSYNSPLHF.

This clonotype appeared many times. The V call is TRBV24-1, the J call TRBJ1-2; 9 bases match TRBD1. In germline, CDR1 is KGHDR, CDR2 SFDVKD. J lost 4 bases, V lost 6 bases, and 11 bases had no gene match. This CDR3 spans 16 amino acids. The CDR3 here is CATSTHKGQGLYGYTF. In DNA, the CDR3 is TGTGCCACCAGTACCCATAAGGGACAGGGCCTCTATGGCTACACCTTC.

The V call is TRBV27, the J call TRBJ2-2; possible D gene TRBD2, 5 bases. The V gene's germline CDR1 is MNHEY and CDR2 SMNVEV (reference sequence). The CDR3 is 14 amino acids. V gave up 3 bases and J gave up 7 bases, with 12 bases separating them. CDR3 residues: CASSFGHGIGELFF. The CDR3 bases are TGTGCCAGCAGTTTCGGCCACGGGATCGGGGAGCTGTTTTTT.

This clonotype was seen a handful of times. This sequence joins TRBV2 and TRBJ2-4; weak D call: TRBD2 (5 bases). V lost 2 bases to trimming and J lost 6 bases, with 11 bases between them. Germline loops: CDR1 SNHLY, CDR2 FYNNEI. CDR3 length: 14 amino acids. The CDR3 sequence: CASSESRRVNIQYF. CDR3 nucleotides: TGTGCCAGCAGTGAAAGTCGGCGGGTAAACATTCAGTACTTC.

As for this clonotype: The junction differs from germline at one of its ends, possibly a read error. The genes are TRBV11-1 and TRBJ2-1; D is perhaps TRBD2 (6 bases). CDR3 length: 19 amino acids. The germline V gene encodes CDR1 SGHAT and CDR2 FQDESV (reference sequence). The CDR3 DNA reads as TGTGCCAGCAGCTTAGATGTAATGGTTGGGACTGCCCCCTACGATGAGCAGTTCTTC. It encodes CASSLDVMVGTAPYDEQFF.

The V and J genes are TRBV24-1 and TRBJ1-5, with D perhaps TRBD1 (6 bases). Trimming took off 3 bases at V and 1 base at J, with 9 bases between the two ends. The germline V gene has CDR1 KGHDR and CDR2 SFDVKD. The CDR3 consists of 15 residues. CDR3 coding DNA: TGTGCCACCAGTGATCCGACAGGAAGCAATCAGCCCCAGCATTTT. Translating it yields CATSDPTGSNQPQHF.

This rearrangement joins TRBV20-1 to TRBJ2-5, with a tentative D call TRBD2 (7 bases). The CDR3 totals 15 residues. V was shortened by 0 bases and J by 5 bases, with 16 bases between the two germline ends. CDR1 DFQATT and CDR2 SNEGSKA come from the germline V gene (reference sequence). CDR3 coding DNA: TGCAGTGCTAGAGAAGGGGCGGGGAGGGGGGAGACCCAGTACTTC. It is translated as CSAREGAGRGETQYF.

CDR3 sequence reads: CASSIEGRSYGYTF. The CDR3 region has the DNA TGTGCCAGTAGTATTGAGGGGCGATCCTATGGCTACACCTTC. The chain is built from TRBV19 and TRBJ1-2; perhaps TRBD1 as D (5 bases). V gave up 3 bases and J gave up 4 bases, with 12 bases separating them. CDR3 length: 14 amino acids. The germline CDR1 and CDR2 sequences are LNHDA and SQIVND (reference sequence).

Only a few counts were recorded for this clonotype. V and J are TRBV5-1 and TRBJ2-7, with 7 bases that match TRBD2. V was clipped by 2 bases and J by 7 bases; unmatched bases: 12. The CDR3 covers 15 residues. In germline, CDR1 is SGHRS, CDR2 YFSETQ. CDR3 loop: CASSFAGDLTVEQYF. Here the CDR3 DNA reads TGCGCCAGCAGCTTTGCGGGGGACCTTACTGTGGAGCAGTACTTC. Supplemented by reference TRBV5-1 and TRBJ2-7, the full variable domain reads KAGVTQTPRYLIKTRGQQVTLSCSPISGHRSVSWYQQTPGQGLQFLFEYFSETQRNKGNFPGRFSGRQFSNSRSEMNVSTLELGDSALYLCASSFAGDLTVEQYFGPGTRLTVT.